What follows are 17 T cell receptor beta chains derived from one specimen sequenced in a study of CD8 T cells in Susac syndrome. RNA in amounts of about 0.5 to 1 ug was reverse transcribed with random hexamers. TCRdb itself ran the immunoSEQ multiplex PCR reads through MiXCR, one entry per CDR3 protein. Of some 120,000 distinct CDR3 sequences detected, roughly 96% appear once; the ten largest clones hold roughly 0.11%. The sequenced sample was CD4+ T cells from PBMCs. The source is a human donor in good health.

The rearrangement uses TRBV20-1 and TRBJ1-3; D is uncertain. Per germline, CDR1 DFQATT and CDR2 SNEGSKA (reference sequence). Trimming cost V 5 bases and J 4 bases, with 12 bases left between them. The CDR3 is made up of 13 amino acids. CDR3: CSAQPRHGNTIYF. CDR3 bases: TGCAGTGCTCAACCGAGGCACGGAAACACCATATATTTT.

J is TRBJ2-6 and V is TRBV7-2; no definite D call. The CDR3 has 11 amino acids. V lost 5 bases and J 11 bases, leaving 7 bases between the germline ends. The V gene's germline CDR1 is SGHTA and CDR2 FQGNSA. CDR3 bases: TGTGCCAGCAGCCCAACTTACGTCCTGACTTTC. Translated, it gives CASSPTYVLTF.

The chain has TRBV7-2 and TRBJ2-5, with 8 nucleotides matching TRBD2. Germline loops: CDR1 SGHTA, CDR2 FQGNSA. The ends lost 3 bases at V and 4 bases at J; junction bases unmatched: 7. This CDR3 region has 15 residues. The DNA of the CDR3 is TGTGCCAGCAGCTTCCGTCGCCGGGAGGGAGAGACCCAGTACTTC. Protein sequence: CASSFRRREGETQYF.

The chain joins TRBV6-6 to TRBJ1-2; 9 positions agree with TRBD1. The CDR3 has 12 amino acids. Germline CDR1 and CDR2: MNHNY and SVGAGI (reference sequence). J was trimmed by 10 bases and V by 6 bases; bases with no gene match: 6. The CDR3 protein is CASSRDRDAYTF. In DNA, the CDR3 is TGTGCCAGCAGCCGGGACAGGGACGCCTACACCTTC.

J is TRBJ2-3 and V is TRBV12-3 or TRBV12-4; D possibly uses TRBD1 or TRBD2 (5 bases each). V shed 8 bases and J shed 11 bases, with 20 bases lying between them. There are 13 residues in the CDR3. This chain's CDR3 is CASCPSGPLLQYF. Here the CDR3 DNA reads TGTGCCAGCTGCCCATCGGGGCCTCTCCTGCAGTATTTT.

The CDR3 protein is CAWSPPATATHEQYF. The CDR3 region has the DNA TGTGCCTGGAGTCCCCCCGCGACAGCCACCCACGAGCAGTACTTC. The genes are TRBV30 and TRBJ2-7; D perhaps matches TRBD1 (5 bases). V lost 2 bases to trimming and J lost 5 bases, with 19 bases between them. The CDR3 covers 15 residues. CDR1 and CDR2 (germline): GTSNPN, SVGIG (reference sequence).

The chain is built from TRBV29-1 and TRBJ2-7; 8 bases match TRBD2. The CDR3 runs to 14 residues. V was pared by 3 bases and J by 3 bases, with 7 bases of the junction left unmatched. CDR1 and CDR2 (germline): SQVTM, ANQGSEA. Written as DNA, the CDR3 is TGCAGCGTTGAGACTAGCGCCACAAACTACGAGCAGTACTTC. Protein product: CSVETSATNYEQYF.

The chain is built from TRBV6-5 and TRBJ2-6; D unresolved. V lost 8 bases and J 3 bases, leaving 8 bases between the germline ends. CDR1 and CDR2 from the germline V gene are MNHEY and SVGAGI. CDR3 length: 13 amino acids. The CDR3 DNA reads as TGTGCCAGCCGGCGTGGTGGGGCCAACGTCCTGACTTTC. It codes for CASRRGGANVLTF.

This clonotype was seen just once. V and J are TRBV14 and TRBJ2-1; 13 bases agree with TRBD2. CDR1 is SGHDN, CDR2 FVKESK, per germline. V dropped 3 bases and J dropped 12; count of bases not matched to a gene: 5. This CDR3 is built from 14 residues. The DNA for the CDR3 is TGTGCCAGCAGCCACGGACTAGCGGGAGTGAGGCAGTTCTTC. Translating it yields CASSHGLAGVRQFF.

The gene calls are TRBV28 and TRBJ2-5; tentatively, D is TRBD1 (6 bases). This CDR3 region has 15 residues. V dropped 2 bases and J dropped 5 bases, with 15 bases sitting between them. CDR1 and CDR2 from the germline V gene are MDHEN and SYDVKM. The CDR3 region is CASSLLGAAVETQYF. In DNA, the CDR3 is TGTGCCAGCAGTTTACTGGGGGCGGCGGTGGAGACCCAGTACTTC.

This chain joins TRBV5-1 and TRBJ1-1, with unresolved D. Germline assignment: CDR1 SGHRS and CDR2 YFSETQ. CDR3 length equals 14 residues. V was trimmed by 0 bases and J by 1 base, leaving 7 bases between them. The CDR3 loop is CASSLVRGNTEAFF. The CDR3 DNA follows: TGCGCCAGCAGCTTGGTGCGCGGGAACACTGAAGCTTTCTTT.

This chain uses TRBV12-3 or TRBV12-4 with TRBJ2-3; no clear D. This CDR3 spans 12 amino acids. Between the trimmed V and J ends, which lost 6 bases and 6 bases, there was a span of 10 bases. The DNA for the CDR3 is TGTGCCAGCAGCCGAAAGGAGGATACGCAGTATTTT. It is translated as CASSRKEDTQYF.

CDR3 DNA: TGTGCCAGCAGCCAAGAGAGGGGCGGGAACATGAACACTGAAGCTTTCTTT. As protein: CASSQERGGNMNTEAFF. The chain links TRBV3-1 to TRBJ1-1, with D perhaps TRBD1 (5 bases). Trimming cost V 0 bases and J 0 bases, with 14 bases left between them. The V gene's germline CDR1 is LGHDT and CDR2 YNNKEL (reference sequence). The CDR3 loop spans 17 amino acids.

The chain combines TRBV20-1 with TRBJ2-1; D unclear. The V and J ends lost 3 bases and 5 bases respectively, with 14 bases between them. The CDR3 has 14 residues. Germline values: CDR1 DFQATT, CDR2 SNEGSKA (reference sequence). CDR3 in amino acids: CSASRGDANNEQFF. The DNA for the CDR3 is TGCAGTGCTAGCAGAGGTGACGCGAACAATGAGCAGTTCTTC.

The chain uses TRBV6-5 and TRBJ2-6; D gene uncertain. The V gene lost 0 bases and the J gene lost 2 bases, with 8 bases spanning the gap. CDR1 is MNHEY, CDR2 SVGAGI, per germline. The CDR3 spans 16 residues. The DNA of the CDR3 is TGTGCCAGCAGTTACTCTCAGCATACTGGGGCCAACGTCCTGACTTTC. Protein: CASSYSQHTGANVLTF.

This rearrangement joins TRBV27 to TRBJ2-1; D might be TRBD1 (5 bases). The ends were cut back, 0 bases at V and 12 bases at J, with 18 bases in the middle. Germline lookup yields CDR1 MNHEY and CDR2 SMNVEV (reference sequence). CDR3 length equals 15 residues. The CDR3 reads CASSLSSTGSLGQFF. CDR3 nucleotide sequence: TGTGCCAGCAGTTTATCTTCTACAGGATCATTGGGGCAGTTCTTC.

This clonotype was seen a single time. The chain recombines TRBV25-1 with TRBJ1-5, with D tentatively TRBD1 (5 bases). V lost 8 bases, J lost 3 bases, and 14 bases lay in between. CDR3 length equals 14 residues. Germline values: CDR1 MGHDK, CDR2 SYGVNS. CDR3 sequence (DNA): TGTGCCAGCGAACAAACAGGTACCAATCAGCCCCAGCATTTT. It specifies CASEQTGTNQPQHF.